This T cell receptor (beta chain) was retrieved from a study of shared T cell receptors in the human thymus. Method: immunoSEQ multiplex PCR; TCRdb's copy keeps in-frame clones and lacks some. The profile shows around 340,000 clones, 85% to 95% of them singletons. This sequence originates from a human donor. Material for sequencing was thymocytes.

In nucleotides, the CDR3 is TGCGCCAGCACCCTTACGACTAGCGGGAGGGGGTCAGATACGCAGTATTTT. As protein: CASTLTTSGRGSDTQYF. The rearrangement joins TRBV5-1 to TRBJ2-3; 14 bases match TRBD2. The length of the CDR3 is 17 residues. Germline V gives CDR1 SGHRS, CDR2 YFSETQ. J was trimmed by 4 bases and V by 6 bases; bases with no gene match: 10.